This TCR beta chain was captured by sequencing in a study of blood T cell repertoires in COVID-19. Study details: The origin of the acute and convalescent COVID-19 samples was the United States, Italy and Spain. The analysed material was cDNA or gDNA that came from T cells, B-cell-depleted T cells, or PBMCs.

As originally analysed: Using reference gene primer amplification, nucleated cell counts were estimated. TCRdb's copy holds only in-frame clones and misses some; the assay was immunoSEQ multiplex PCR. V and J calls and clone size come straight from that table; D and trimming were deduced from the DNA. The data hold 100,000 to 150,000 clones, with about 70% observed a single time. CDR1 KGHSH and CDR2 LQKENI come from the germline V gene. The length of the CDR3 is 12 residues. Trimming removed 2 bases from V and 5 bases from J, with 5 bases in between. The rearrangement links TRBV18 to TRBJ2-3; D call uncertain. Sequenced material: peripheral blood. This sequence was found in a woman between 70 and 85 years old with acute or convalescent COVID-19. This CDR3 reads CASSPILDTQYF. CDR3 sequence (DNA): TGTGCCAGCTCACCAATTCTAGATACGCAGTATTTT. The full variable domain, in which reference TRBV18 and TRBJ2-3 provide the parts outside the CDR3, is NAGVMQNPRHLVRRRGQEARLRCSPMKGHSHVYWYRQLPEEGLKFMVYLQKENIIDESGMPKERFSAEFPKEGPSILRIQQVVRGDSAAYFCASSPILDTQYFGPGTRLTVL.